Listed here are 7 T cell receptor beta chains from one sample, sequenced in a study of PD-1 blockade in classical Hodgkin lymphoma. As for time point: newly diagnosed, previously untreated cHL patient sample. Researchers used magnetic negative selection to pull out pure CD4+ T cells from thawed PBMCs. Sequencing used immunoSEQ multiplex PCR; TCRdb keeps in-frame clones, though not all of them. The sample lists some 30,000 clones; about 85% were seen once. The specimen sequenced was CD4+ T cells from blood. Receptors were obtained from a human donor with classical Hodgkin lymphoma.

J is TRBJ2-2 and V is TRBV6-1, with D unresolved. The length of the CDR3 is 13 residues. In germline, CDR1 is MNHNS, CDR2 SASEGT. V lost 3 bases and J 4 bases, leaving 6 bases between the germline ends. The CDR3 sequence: CASSELTTGELFF. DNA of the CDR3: TGTGCCAGCAGTGAGCTGACCACCGGGGAGCTGTTTTTT.

The CDR3 sequence: CASSSRAGVSYEQYF. The CDR3 nucleotides are TGTGCCAGCAGCTCCCGGGCGGGGGTCTCCTACGAGCAGTACTTC. The chain carries TRBV7-2 and TRBJ2-7; 7 nucleotides agree with TRBD2. The CDR3 sequence is 15 residues long. J lost 0 bases, V lost 4 bases, and 6 bases had no gene match. Germline CDR1 reads SGHTA; CDR2 reads FQGNSA.

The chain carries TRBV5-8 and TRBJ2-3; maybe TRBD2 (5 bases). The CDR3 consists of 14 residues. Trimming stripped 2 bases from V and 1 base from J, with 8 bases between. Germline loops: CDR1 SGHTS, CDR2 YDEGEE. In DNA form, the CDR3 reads TGTGCCAGCAGCTTAAGCGGACGCACAGATACGCAGTATTTT. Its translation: CASSLSGRTDTQYF.

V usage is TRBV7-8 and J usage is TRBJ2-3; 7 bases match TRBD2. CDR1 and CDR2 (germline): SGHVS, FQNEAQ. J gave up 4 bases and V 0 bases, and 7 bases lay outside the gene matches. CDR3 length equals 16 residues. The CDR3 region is CASSLAQRLAPDTQYF. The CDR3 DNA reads TGTGCCAGCAGCTTAGCGCAGAGACTAGCCCCAGATACGCAGTATTTT.

The CDR3 DNA sequence: TGTGCCAGCAGCGTAGACCAGGGCCCTAGTGAAAAACTGTTTTTT. Amino acid sequence: CASSVDQGPSEKLFF. The V call is TRBV9, the J call TRBJ1-4; perhaps TRBD1 as D (5 bases). CDR1 is SGDLS and CDR2 is YYNGEE in the germline V gene. V lost 0 bases to trimming and J lost 7 bases, with 13 bases between them. This CDR3 spans 15 amino acids. The variable domain in full, with the rest retrieved from reference TRBV9 and TRBJ1-4, is DSGVTQTPKHLITATGQRVTLRCSPRSGDLSVYWYQQSLDQGLQFLIQYYNGEERAKGNILERFSAQQFPDLHSELNLSSLELGDSALYFCASSVDQGPSEKLFFGSGTQLSVL.

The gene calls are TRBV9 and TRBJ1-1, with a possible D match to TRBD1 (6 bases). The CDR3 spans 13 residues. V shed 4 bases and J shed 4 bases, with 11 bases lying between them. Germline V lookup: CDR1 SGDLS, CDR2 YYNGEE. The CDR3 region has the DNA TGTGCCAGCAGCTTCGGGGACATCACTGAAGCTTTCTTT. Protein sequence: CASSFGDITEAFF.

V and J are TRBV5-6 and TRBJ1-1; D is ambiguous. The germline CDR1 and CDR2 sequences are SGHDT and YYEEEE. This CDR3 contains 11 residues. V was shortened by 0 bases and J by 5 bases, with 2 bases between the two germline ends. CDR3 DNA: TGTGCCAGCAGCTTGGGTACTGAAGCTTTCTTT. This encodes CASSLGTEAFF.